This T cell receptor (beta chain) is drawn from a study of T cells in Graves' hyperthyroidism and ophthalmopathy. Many counts were recorded for this clonotype. Its matching antigen is unknown. Study-level results: Researchers report that a 13 V-J model separated ophthalmopathy from stable hyperthyroidism.

Template material for amplifying TCR beta CDR3 regions consisted of RNA transcripts. The study used the HTBI primer set for a first-round RT-PCR of the TCR CDR3. TCRdb reprocessed the multiplex PCR reads via MiXCR and lists one record per CDR3 protein. The profile shows approximately 870,000 distinct CDR3 sequences, around 39% of them singletons. The length of the CDR3 is 16 residues. The V gene lost 0 bases and the J gene lost 2 bases, with 13 bases spanning the gap. The germline CDR1 and CDR2 sequences are SGHVS and FQNEAQ. Graves' hyperthyroidism showing no ophthalmopathy progression within 18 months was considered stable. The diagnostic basis comprised clinical symptoms, serum thyroxine and TRAb, thyroid ultrasound and orbital computed tomography. Out of approximately 10 ml of fresh peripheral blood came the PBMCs.

The rearrangement uses TRBV7-8 and TRBJ1-2; weak D call: TRBD1 (6 bases). Sequencing was done on a sample of blood. The receptor's source is a man in his late teens or twenties with Graves' hyperthyroidism. CDR3: CASSLARAGANYGYTF. The DNA of the CDR3 is TGTGCCAGCAGCTTAGCGAGGGCAGGGGCGAACTATGGCTACACCTTC.